Listed below are T cell receptor beta chains from one sample, sequenced in a study of spatial heterogeneity in lung cancer. One entry per CDR3 protein, called by TCRdb with MiXCR from the 5' RACE reads. The table shows roughly 110,000 distinct CDR3 sequences, with approximately 10% occurring only once. Material: PBMCs, obtained at follow-up. These receptor sequences come from a female donor with early-stage non-small cell lung cancer. The CDR3 runs from the conserved cysteine through the conserved F or W. D genes are given only for firm matches. Where a row states a size, it is once, few, many or the class of an expanded clone; other rows omit it.

d_call	v_call	clone_size	j_call	cdr3_aa	cdr3_nt
NA	TRBV3-1	NA	TRBJ2-3	CASSQRGLRTDTQYF	TGTGCCAGCAGCCAACGTGGACTAAGAACAGATACGCAGTATTTT
NA	TRBV7-9	NA	TRBJ2-3	CASSHEGRTDTQYF	TGTGCCAGCAGCCACGAGGGTAGGACAGATACGCAGTATTTT
NA	TRBV28	NA	TRBJ1-4	CASSLIVPGDEKLFF	TGTGCCAGCAGTTTAATCGTCCCAGGGGACGAAAAACTGTTTTTT
TRBD1	TRBV18	NA	TRBJ1-2	CASSPGTVNYGYTF	TGTGCCAGCTCACCCGGGACAGTGAACTATGGCTACACCTTC
NA	TRBV5-1	NA	TRBJ2-4	CASSLGADGDIQYF	TGCGCCAGCAGTCTGGGGGCAGATGGAGACATTCAGTACTTC
TRBD1	TRBV7-3	few	TRBJ2-1	CASSLSGDRVSEQFF	TGTGCCAGCAGCTTAAGTGGGGACAGGGTCAGCGAGCAGTTCTTC
TRBD2	TRBV7-9	many	TRBJ2-5	CASSRGTGTSKETQYF	TGTGCCAGCAGCCGAGGCACCGGGACTAGCAAAGAGACCCAGTACTTC
NA	TRBV11-2	few	TRBJ2-3	CASSFYIRNTQYF	TGTGCCAGCAGTTTTTATATCCGAAATACGCAGTATTTT
NA	TRBV29-1	many	TRBJ2-1	CSVGPGLEQFF	TGCAGCGTTGGCCCCGGACTCGAGCAGTTCTTC
NA	TRBV7-2	NA	TRBJ2-1	CASSFGVGHNEQFF	TGTGCCAGCAGCTTCGGTGTAGGACACAATGAGCAGTTCTTC
TRBD2	TRBV24-1	few	TRBJ2-3	CATSDYVAGETDTQYF	TGTGCCACCAGTGACTACGTAGCGGGAGAAACAGATACGCAGTATTTT
NA	TRBV7-9	few	TRBJ1-4	CASSFFGSHEKLFF	TGTGCCAGCAGCTTCTTCGGCAGCCATGAAAAACTGTTTTTT
NA	TRBV20-1	few	TRBJ2-7	CSARVSLTFSYEQYF	TGCAGTGCTAGAGTTTCTCTTACCTTCTCCTACGAGCAGTACTTC
NA	TRBV2	few	TRBJ2-1	CASSEPGSFNNEQFF	TGTGCCAGCAGTGAACCAGGGAGCTTTAACAATGAGCAGTTCTTC
NA	TRBV4-3	many	TRBJ2-3	CASSQLASDTQYF	TGCGCCAGCAGCCAACTAGCATCAGATACGCAGTATTTT
NA	TRBV9	many	TRBJ1-2	CASSVAWSTGLHYGYTF	TGTGCCAGCAGCGTAGCTTGGTCTACAGGGTTACACTATGGCTACACCTTC